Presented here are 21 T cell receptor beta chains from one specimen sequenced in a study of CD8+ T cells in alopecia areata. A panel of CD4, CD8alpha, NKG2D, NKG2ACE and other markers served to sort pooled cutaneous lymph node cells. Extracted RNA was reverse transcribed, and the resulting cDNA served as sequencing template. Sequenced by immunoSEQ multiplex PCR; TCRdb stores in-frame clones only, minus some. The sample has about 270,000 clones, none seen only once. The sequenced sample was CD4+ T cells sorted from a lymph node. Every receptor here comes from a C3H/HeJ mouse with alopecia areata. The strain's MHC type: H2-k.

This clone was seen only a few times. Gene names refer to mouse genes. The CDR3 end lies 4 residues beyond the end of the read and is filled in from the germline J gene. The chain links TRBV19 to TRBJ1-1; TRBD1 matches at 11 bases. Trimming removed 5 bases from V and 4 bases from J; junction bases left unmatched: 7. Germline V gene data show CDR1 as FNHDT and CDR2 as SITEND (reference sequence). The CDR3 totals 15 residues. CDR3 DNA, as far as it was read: TGTGCCAGCAGCTCCGGGACAGGGGGGGGCACA. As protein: CASSSGTGGGT. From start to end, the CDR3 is CASSSGTGGGTEVFF.

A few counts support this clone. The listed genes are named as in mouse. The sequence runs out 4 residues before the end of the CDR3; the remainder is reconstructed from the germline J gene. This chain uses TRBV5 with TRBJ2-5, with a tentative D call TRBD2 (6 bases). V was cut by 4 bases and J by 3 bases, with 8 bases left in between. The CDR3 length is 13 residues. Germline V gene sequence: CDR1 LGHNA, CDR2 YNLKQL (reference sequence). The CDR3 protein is CASSLGVQDTQYF. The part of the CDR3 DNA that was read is TGTGCCAGCAGCCTGGGGGTTCAAGAC.

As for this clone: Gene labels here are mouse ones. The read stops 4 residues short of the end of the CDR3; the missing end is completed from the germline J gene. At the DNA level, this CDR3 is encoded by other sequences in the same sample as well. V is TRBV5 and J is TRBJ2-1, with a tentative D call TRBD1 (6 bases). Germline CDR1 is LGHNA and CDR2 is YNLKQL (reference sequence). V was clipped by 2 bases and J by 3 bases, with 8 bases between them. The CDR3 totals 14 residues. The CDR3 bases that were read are TGTGCCAGCAGCCAACAGGACAGCTATGCT. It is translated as CASSQQDSYA. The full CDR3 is CASSQQDSYAEQFF.

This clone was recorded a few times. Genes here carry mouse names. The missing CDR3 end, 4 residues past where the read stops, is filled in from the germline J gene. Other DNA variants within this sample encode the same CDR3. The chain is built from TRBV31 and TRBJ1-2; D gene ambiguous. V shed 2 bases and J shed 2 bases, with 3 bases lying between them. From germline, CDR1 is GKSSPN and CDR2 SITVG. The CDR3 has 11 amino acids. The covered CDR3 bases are TGTGCCTGGAGTAGGAACTCC. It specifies CAWSRNS. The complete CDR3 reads CAWSRNSDYTF. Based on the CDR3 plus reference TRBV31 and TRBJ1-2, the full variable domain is AQTIHQWPVAEIKAVGSPLSLGCTIKGKSSPNLYWYWQATGGTLQQLFYSITVGQVESVVQLNLSASRPKDDQFILSTEKLLLSHSGFYLCAWSRNSDYTFGSGTRLLVI.

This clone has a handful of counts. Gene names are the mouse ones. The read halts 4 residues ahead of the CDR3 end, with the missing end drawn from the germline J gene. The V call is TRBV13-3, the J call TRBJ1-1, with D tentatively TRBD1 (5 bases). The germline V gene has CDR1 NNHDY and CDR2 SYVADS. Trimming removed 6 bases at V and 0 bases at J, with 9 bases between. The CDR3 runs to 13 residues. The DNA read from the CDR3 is TGTGCCAGCACTGACAGAACAAACACA. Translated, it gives CASTDRTNT. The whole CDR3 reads CASTDRTNTEVFF.

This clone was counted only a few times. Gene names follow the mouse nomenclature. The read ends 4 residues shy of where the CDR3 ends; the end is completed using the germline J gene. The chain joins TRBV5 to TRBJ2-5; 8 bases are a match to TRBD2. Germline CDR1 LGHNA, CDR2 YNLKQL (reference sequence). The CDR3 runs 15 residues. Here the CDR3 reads CASSPWGGARDTQYF. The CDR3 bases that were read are TGTGCCAGCAGCCCATGGGGGGGGGCGCGAGAC.

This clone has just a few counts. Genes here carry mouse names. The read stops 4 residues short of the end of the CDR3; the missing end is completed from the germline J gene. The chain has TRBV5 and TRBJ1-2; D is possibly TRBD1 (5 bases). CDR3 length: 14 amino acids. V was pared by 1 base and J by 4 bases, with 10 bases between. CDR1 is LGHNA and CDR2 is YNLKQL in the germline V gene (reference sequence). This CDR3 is CASSQARAGSDYTF. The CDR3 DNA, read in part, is TGTGCCAGCAGCCAAGCCAGGGCGGGCTCC.

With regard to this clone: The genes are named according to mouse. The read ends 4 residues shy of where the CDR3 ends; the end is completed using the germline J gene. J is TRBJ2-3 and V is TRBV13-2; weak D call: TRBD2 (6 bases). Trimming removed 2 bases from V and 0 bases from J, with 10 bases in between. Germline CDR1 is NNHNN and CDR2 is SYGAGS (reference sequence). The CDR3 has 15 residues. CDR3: CASGEGLSSAETLYF. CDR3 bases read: TGTGCCAGCGGTGAGGGACTTTCTAGTGCAGAA.

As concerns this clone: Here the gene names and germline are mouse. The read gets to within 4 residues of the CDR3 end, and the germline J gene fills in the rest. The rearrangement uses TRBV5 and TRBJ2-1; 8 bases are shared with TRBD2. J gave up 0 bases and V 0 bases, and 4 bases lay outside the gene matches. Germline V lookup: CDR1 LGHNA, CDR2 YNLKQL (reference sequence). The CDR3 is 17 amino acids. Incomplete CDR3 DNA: TGTGCCAGCAGCCAAGAAGGACTGGGAGATAACTATGCT. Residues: CASSQEGLGDNYA. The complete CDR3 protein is CASSQEGLGDNYAEQFF.

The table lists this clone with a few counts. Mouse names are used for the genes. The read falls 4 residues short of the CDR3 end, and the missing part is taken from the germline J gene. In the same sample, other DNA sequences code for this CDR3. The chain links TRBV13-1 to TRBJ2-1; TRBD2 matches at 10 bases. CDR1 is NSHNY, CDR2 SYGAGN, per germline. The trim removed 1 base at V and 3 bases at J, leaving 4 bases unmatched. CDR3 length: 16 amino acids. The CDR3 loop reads CASSDTSGGAYAEQFF. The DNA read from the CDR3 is TGTGCCAGCAGTGATACCTCTGGGGGGGCCTATGCT.

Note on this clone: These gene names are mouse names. The covered CDR3 bases are TGTGCCAGCGGTCCACAGGGGGCGCCGAGCACA. Translation: CASGPQGAPST. From start to end, the CDR3 is CASGPQGAPSTEVFF. V is TRBV13-2 and J is TRBJ1-1; 9 bases align to TRBD1. Read sequence stops 4 residues before the CDR3 end, and the germline J gene provides the missing end. The CDR3 sequence is 15 residues long. In germline, CDR1 is NNHNN, CDR2 SYGAGS (reference sequence). V lost 4 bases to trimming and J lost 4 bases; unmatched junction nucleotides: 8.

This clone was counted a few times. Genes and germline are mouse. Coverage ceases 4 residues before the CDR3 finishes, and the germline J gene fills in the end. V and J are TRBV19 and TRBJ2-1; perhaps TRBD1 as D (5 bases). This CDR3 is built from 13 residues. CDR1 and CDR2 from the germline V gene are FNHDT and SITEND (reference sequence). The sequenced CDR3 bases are TGTGCCAGCAGTATGGAGGGGTGGGCT. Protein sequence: CASSMEGWA. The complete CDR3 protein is CASSMEGWAEQFF.

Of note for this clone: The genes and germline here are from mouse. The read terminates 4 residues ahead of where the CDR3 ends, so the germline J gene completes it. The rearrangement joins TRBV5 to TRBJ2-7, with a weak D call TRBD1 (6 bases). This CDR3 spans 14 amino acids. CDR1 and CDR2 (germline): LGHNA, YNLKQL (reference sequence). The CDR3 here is CASSQPGHKYEQYF. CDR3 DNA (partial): TGTGCCAGCAGCCAGCCGGGACACAAATAT.

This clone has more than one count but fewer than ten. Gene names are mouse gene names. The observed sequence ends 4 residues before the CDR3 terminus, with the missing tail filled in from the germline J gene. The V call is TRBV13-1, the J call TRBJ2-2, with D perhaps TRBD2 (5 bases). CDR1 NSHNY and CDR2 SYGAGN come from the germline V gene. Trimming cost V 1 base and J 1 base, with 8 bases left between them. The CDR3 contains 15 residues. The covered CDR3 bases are TGTGCCAGCAGTGATCACTGGAAAAACACCGGG. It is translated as CASSDHWKNTG. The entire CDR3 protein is CASSDHWKNTGQLYF.

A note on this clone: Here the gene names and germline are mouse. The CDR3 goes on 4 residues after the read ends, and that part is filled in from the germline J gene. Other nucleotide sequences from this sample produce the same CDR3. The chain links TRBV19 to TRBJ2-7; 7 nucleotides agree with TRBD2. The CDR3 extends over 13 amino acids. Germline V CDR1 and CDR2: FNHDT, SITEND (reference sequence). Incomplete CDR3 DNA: TGTGCCAGCAGTATACTGGGGGAGTAT. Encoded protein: CASSILGEY. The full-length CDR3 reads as CASSILGEYEQYF.

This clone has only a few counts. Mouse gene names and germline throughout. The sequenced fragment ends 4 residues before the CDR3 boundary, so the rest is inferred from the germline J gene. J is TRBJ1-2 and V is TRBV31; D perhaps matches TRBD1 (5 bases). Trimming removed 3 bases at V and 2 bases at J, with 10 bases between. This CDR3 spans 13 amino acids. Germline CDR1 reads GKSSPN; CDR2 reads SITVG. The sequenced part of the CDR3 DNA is TGTGCCTGGAGACGGACACGGAACTCC. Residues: CAWRRTRNS. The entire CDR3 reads CAWRRTRNSDYTF.

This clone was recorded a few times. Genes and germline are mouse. The CDR3 DNA, read in part, is TGTGCCAGCAGCCAAGAAGGGGGCGAGATATATTCGCCC. Encoded protein: CASSQEGGEIYSP. In full, the CDR3 reads CASSQEGGEIYSPLYF. The chain couples TRBV5 to TRBJ1-6, with 7 bases fitting TRBD1. The DNA ends 3 residues before the CDR3 does, and the rest of the CDR3 is filled in from the germline J gene. TRBJ1-6 is annotated as an ORF whose role is uncertain. The CDR3 has 16 amino acids. CDR1 LGHNA and CDR2 YNLKQL come from the germline V gene (reference sequence). Trimming removed 0 bases from V and 8 bases from J; junction bases left unmatched: 7.

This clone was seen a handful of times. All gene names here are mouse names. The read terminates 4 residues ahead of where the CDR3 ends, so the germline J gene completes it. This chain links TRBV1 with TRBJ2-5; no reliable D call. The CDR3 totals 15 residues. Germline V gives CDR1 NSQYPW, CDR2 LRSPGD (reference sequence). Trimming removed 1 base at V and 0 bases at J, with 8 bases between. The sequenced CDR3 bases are TGCACCTGCAGTGCAGCCAGTTTTAACCAAGAC. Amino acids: CTCSAASFNQD. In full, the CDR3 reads CTCSAASFNQDTQYF.

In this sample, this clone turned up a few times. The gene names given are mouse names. Incomplete CDR3 DNA: TGTGCCAGCAGTGATGTCTACAGAACA. Residues: CASSDVYRT. In full, the CDR3 is CASSDVYRTEVFF. This chain uses TRBV13-1 with TRBJ1-1; D gene uncertain. The read falls 4 residues short of the CDR3 end, and the missing part is taken from the germline J gene. The germline CDR1 and CDR2 sequences are NSHNY and SYGAGN. The CDR3 contains 13 residues.

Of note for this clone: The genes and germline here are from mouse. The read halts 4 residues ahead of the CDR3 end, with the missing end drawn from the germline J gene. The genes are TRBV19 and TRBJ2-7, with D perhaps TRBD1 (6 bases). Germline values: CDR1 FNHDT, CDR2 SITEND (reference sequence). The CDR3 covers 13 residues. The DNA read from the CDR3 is TGTGCCAGCAGTCAGACAGGAGGGGAT. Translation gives CASSQTGGD. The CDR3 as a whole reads CASSQTGGDEQYF.

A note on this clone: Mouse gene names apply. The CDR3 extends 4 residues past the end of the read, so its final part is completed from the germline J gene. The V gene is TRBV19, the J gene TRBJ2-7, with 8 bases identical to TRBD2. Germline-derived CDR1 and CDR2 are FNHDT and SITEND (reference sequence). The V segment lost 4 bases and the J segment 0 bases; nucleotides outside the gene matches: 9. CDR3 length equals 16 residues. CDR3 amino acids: CASSPSWGASSYEQYF. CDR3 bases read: TGTGCCAGCAGTCCTTCCTGGGGGGCGAGCTCCTAT.